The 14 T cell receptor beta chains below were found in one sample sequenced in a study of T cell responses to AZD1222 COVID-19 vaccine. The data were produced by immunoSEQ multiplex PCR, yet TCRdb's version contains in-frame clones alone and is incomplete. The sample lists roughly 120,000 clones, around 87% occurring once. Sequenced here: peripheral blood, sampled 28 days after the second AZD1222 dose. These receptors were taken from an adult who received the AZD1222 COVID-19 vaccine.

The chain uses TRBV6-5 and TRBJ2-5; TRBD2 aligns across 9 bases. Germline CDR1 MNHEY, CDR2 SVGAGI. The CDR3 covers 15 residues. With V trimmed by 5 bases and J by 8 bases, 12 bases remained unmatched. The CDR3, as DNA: TGTGCCAGCAGTCCTAGCGGGGAGGGGGAGGTAACCCAGTACTTC. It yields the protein CASSPSGEGEVTQYF.

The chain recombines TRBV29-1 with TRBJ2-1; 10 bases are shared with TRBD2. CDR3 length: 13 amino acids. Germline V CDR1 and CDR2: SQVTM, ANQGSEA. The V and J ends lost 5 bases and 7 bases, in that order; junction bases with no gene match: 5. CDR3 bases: TGCAGCGTTTCTAGCGGGGGTGGTAATGAGCAGTTCTTC. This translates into CSVSSGGGNEQFF.

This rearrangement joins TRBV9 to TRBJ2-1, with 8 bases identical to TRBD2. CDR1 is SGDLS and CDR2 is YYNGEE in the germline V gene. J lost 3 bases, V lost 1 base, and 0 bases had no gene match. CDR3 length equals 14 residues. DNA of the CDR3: TGTGCCAGCAGCGTAACTAGCGGCTACAATGAGCAGTTCTTC. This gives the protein CASSVTSGYNEQFF.

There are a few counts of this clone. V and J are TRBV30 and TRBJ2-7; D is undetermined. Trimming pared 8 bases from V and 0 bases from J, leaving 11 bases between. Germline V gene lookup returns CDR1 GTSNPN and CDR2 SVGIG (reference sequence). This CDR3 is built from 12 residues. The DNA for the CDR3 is TGTGCCCGTCGGGTCAGCTCCTACGAGCAGTACTTC. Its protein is CARRVSSYEQYF.

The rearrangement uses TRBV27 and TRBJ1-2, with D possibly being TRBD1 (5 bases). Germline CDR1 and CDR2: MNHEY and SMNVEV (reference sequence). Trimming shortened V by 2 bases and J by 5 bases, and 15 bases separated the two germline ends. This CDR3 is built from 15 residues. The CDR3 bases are TGTGCCAGCAGTTTAGGGCCTCCTGGGGGTTATGGCTACACCTTC. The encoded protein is CASSLGPPGGYGYTF.

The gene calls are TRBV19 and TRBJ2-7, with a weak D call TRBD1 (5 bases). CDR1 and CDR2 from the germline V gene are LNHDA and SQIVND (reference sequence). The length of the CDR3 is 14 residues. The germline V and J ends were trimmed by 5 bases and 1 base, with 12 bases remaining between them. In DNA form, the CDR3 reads TGTGCCAGTAGTGGATGGGGCCGATCCTACGAGCAGTACTTC. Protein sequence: CASSGWGRSYEQYF. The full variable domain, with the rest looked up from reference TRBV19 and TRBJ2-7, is DGGITQSPKYLFRKEGQNVTLSCEQNLNHDAMYWYRQDPGQGLRLIYYSQIVNDFQKGDIAEGYSVSREKKESFPLTVTSAQKNPTAFYLCASSGWGRSYEQYFGPGTRLTVT.

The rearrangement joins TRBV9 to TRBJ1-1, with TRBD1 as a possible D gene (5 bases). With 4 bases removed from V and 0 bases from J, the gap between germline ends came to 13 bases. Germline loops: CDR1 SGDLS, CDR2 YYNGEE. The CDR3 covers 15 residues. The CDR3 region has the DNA TGTGCCAGCAGCTCGAGGGCGACAGTGAACACTGAAGCTTTCTTT. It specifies CASSSRATVNTEAFF. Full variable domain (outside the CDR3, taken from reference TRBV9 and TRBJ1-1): DSGVTQTPKHLITATGQRVTLRCSPRSGDLSVYWYQQSLDQGLQFLIQYYNGEERAKGNILERFSAQQFPDLHSELNLSSLELGDSALYFCASSSRATVNTEAFFGQGTRLTVV.

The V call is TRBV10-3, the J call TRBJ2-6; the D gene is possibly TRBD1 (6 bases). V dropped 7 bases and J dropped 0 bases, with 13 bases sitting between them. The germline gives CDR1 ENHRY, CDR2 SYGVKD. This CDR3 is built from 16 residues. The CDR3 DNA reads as TGTGCCATCATGAAGACAGGCGCCTCTGGGGCCAACGTCCTGACTTTC. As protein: CAIMKTGASGANVLTF.

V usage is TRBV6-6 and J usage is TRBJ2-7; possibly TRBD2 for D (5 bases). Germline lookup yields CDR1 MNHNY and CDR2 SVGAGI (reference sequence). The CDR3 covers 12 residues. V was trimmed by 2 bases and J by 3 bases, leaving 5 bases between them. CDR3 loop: CASSYGLYEQYF. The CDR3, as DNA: TGTGCCAGCAGTTACGGACTCTACGAGCAGTACTTC.

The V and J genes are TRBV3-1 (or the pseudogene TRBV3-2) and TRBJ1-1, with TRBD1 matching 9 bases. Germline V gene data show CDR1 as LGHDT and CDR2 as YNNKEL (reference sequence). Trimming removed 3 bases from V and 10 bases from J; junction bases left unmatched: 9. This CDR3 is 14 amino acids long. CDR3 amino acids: CASSHVTTGGGAFF. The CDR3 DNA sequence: TGTGCCAGCAGCCACGTCACGACAGGGGGGGGAGCTTTCTTT.

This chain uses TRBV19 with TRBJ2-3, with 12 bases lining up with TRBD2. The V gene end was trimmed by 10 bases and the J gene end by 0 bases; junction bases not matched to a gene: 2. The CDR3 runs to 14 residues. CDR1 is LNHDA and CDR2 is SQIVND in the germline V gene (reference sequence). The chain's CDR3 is CATGTSGSTDTQYF. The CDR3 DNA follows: TGTGCCACTGGGACTAGCGGGAGCACAGATACGCAGTATTTT.

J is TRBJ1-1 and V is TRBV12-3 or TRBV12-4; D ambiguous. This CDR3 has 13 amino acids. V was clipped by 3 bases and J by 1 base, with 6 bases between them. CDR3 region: CASSLGKNTEAFF. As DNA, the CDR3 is TGTGCCAGCAGTTTGGGCAAGAACACTGAAGCTTTCTTT.

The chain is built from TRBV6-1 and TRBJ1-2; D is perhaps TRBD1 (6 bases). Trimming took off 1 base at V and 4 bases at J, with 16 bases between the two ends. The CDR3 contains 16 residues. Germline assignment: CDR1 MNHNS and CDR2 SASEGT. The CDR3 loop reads CASSEGSGDGPYGYTF. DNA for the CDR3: TGTGCCAGCAGTGAAGGCTCAGGGGATGGCCCCTATGGCTACACCTTC.

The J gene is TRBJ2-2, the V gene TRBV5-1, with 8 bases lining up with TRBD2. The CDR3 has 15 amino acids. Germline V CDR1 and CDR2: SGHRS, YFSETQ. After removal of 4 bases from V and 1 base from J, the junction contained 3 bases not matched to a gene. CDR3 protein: CASSRGLVNTGELFF. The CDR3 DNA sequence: TGCGCCAGCAGCCGGGGACTAGTGAACACCGGGGAGCTGTTTTTT.